This record concerns one T cell receptor beta chain sequence. These data are taken from a study of CXCR3-negative and CXCR3-positive naive CD8 T cells. Study-level information: Cumulative TRB read yield was approximately 135 million, averaging about 1.5 +/- 0.3 million per library.

Germline V gives CDR1 LGHNA, CDR2 YSLEER. The CDR3 extends over 15 amino acids. The TRB libraries of cDNA were built by UMI-labeled 5' RACE. After re-calling the 5' RACE reads, TCRdb lists one entry per CDR3 protein, DNA absent. The table lists over 35,000 distinct CDR3 sequences. The rearrangement uses TRBV4-3 and TRBJ1-1; the TCRdb call, TRBD1, lacks DNA for checking. The sample was memory CD8+ T cells from blood. This TCR came from a human donor in good health. Some clones in this sample may be carry-over from other donors' samples. The CDR3 loop reads CASSQVAGAATEAFF.